This T cell receptor (beta chain) was profiled in a study of control samples from healthy donors and cancer patients. Germline lookup yields CDR1 WNHNN and CDR2 SYGVQD (reference sequence). The CDR3 loop spans 15 amino acids. V was pared by 4 bases and J by 2 bases, with 1 base of the junction left unmatched. This clone was found a few times. Method: immunoSEQ multiplex PCR; TCRdb's copy keeps in-frame clones and lacks some. Counted here are roughly 120,000 clones, about nine tenths occurring once; the ten biggest clones make up less than 9.5%. Specimen: blood. The chain uses TRBV10-1 and TRBJ2-1; 11 nucleotides line up with TRBD2. This TCR derives from a woman younger than 35 in good health. The CDR3 DNA reads as TGCGCCAGCAGTGGGGGACTAGCGGCCTACAATGAGCAGTTCTTC. It translates to CASSGGLAAYNEQFF.